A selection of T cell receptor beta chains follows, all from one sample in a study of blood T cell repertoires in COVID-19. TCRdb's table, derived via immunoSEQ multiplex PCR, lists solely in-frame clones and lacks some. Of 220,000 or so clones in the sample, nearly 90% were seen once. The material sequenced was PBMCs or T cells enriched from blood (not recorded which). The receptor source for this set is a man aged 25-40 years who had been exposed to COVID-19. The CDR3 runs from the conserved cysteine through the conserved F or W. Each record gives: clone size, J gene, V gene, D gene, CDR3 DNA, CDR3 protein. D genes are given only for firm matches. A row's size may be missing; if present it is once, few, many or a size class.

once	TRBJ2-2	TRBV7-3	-	TGTGCCAGCAGCCCTGTAATATACGGGAACACCGGGGAGCTGTTTTTT	CASSPVIYGNTGELFF
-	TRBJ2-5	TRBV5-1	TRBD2	TGCGCCAGCAGCTTTGAACTAGCGGGTGAGACCCAGTACTTC	CASSFELAGETQYF
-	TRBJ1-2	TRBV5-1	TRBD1	TGCGCCAGCAGCTCAGGGGGCGAGCTCTATGGCTACACCTTC	CASSSGGELYGYTF
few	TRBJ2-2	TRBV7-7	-	TGTGCCGGGTCTCACGTGGGGCTCTACACCGGGGAGCTGTTTTTT	CAGSHVGLYTGELFF
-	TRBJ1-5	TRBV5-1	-	TGCGCCAGCAGCTTTGCGGGAGGTGGCAATCAGCCCCAGCATTTT	CASSFAGGGNQPQHF
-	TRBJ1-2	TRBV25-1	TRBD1	TGTGCCAGCAGTGAGAGACCAGGGGGCGCGAAGGGCTACACCTTC	CASSERPGGAKGYTF
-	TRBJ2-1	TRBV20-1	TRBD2	TGCAGTGCTAGTGGGACTAGCTCCCTAAATGAGCAGTTCTTC	CSASGTSSLNEQFF
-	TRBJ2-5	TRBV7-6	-	TGTGCCAGCAGCTTAGCGGACTCGACCCAGTACTTC	CASSLADSTQYF
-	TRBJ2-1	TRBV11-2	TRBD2	TGTGCCAGCAGTGCCGTAAGGGCTAGCGGGGGCTGGAATGAGCAGTTCTTC	CASSAVRASGGWNEQFF
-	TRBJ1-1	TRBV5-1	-	TGCGCCAGCAGCCCAGGGTTTGGATACATGAACACTGAAGCTTTCTTT	CASSPGFGYMNTEAFF